This T cell receptor (beta chain) was found in a study of blood T cell repertoires in COVID-19. As for the study in general: Whether acute or convalescent, the COVID-19 samples came from the United States, Italy and Spain.

Original analysis: Using reference gene primer amplification, nucleated cell counts were estimated. The data were produced by immunoSEQ multiplex PCR, yet TCRdb's version contains in-frame clones alone and is incomplete. Clone size and the V and J calls come from that table; the DNA yielded D and trimming. This table holds 250,000 or so clones, about 90% found once. The CDR3 has 14 amino acids. CDR1 is MNHEY, CDR2 SVGEGT, per germline. Losses at the gene ends were 1 base for V and 8 bases for J; bases not matched to a gene: 4. Input material: peripheral blood. This chain uses TRBV6-2 or TRBV6-3 with TRBJ2-1; 8 bases are a match to TRBD2. The sequence was obtained from a man older than 75 with acute or convalescent COVID-19. The CDR3 region has the DNA TGTGCCAGCAGTTACTTCAGTAGCGGGGATGAGCAGTTCTTC. Protein product: CASSYFSSGDEQFF.